This T cell receptor beta chain was sequenced in a study of blood T cell repertoires in COVID-19. Data came from immunoSEQ multiplex PCR; TCRdb stores just in-frame clones and leaves some out. The table includes 55,000 to 65,000 clones, 91% detected once. Germline V lookup: CDR1 SGHDN, CDR2 FVKESK. Between the trimmed V and J ends, which lost 1 base and 14 bases, there was a span of 12 bases. This CDR3 region has 13 residues. The genes are TRBV14 and TRBJ1-6, with D possibly matching TRBD1 (5 bases). The material sequenced was peripheral blood. The receptor was derived from a human donor in a cohort sampled during active COVID-19. The CDR3 DNA is TGTGCCAGCAGCCAAGCAGGGCCACAGGCCCTCCACTTT. Amino acids: CASSQAGPQALHF.